These T cell receptor beta chains were read from a single sample in a study of a mutant IDH1 vaccine in newly diagnosed glioma. This table comes from immunoSEQ multiplex PCR, and its TCRdb copy is limited to in-frame clones, with some not included. Here the sample spans tens of thousands of clones, 81% being singletons. These TCRs' antigens remain unknown. The input for sequencing was PBMCs, taken from a glioma patient whose treatment included an IDH1 peptide vaccine. These receptor sequences come from a man aged 35 to 55 with glioma. Each CDR3 is given with its conserved first and last residue. The D gene is left open where the match is weak. A row's size may be missing; if present it is once, few, many or a size class.

CDR3 length | clone size | J gene | D gene | V gene | CDR3 DNA | CDR3 protein
15 | - | TRBJ2-3 | TRBD1 | TRBV11-2 | TGTGCCAGCAGCCTGAGACAGGGGGCCAGAGATACGCAGTATTTT | CASSLRQGARDTQYF
15 | - | TRBJ2-1 | TRBD1 | TRBV25-1 | TGTGCCAGCAGTGGGCCGGGACAGTTAAACAATGAGCAGTTCTTC | CASSGPGQLNNEQFF
15 | few | TRBJ2-2 | TRBD1 | TRBV7-2 | TGTGCCAGCAGCTTAGGGGCAGGGGGCAGCGGGGAGCTGTTTTTT | CASSLGAGGSGELFF
13 | - | TRBJ1-1 | - | TRBV2 | TGTGCCAGCAGTATAGGACAGATCGCTGAAGCTTTCTTT | CASSIGQIAEAFF
12 | - | TRBJ2-1 | TRBD2 | TRBV6-5 | TGTGCCAGCGGGGCGGGAGGGCGCGAGCAGTTCTTC | CASGAGGREQFF
15 | - | TRBJ2-1 | TRBD2 | TRBV6-1 | TGTGCCAGCAGAGACGGGACTAGCGGATACAATGAGCAGTTCTTC | CASRDGTSGYNEQFF
14 | few | TRBJ1-1 | - | TRBV9 | TGTGCCAGCAGCGTAGGCGGAGAAATGGCTGAAGCTTTCTTT | CASSVGGEMAEAFF
14 | - | TRBJ1-2 | - | TRBV18 | TGTGCCAGCTCACTAGGTACAGATCTTTATGGCTACACCTTC | CASSLGTDLYGYTF
15 | - | TRBJ2-7 | TRBD1 | TRBV7-9 | TGTGCCAGCAGCTCGGTGGGGACAGACTCCTACGAGCAGTACTTC | CASSSVGTDSYEQYF
15 | - | TRBJ2-6 | TRBD1 | TRBV19 | TGTGCCAGTAGACCCGGACAGGCTGGGGCCAACGTCCTGACTTTC | CASRPGQAGANVLTF
15 | - | TRBJ2-1 | TRBD2 | TRBV13 | TGTGCCAGCACCCTGGGAGGGAGGGGTTACAATGAGCAGTTCTTC | CASTLGGRGYNEQFF
14 | - | TRBJ2-1 | - | TRBV5-1 | TGCGCCAGCAGGTCGTTGGGGCCCTACAATGAGCAGTTCTTC | CASRSLGPYNEQFF
15 | - | TRBJ2-3 | TRBD2 | TRBV10-1 | TGCGCCAGCAGTGTTCTAGCGGGGGCAACAGATACGCAGTATTTT | CASSVLAGATDTQYF
15 | - | TRBJ1-1 | - | TRBV5-4 | TGTGCCAGCAGCTTGGTAAGGATGAAGGGCACTGAAGCTTTCTTT | CASSLVRMKGTEAFF
14 | - | TRBJ1-2 | - | TRBV9 | TGTGCCAGCAGCTTAGGAGACACTAACTATGGCTACACCTTC | CASSLGDTNYGYTF
13 | - | TRBJ2-7 | - | TRBV28 | TGTGCCAGCAGCTCCGGGACCCCCTACGAGCAGTACTTC | CASSSGTPYEQYF
14 | few | TRBJ1-1 | TRBD1 | TRBV30 | TGTGCCTGGAGGATCGGCGGACAGGGGGCGATGGCTTTCTTT | CAWRIGGQGAMAFF
11 | - | TRBJ2-7 | - | TRBV20-1 | TGCAGTGCTAGAGATCTCTACGAGCAGTACTTC | CSARDLYEQYF
16 | - | TRBJ1-6 | - | TRBV5-1 | TGCGCCAGCAGCGGTAGACAAGGGGAATATAATTCACCCCTCCACTTT | CASSGRQGEYNSPLHF
16 | few | TRBJ1-1 | - | TRBV10-3 | TGTGCCATCAGTGAGTCCCCAGGAGGAATTAACACTGAAGCTTTCTTT | CAISESPGGINTEAFF